The 11 T cell receptor beta chains listed next were all sequenced from one sample in a study of shared clonotypes between healthy human individuals. Clones were read by immunoSEQ multiplex PCR, and TCRdb kept only the in-frame ones, dropping some. The table has over a million clones, roughly 96% seen once. Source material: naive CD4+ T cells sorted from blood. The subset was: CD45RA+ positively selected. Receptors originate from a man aged 25 to 40 in good health.

J is TRBJ1-2 and V is TRBV28; D is unresolved. This CDR3 region has 14 residues. V lost 6 bases and J lost 5, with 16 bases in between. Per the germline V gene, CDR1 is MDHEN and CDR2 is SYDVKM. CDR3 protein: CASREDRAGYGYTF. DNA for the CDR3: TGTGCCAGCAGGGAGGACCGGGCGGGATATGGCTACACCTTC.

The CDR3 nucleotides are TGTGCCAGCAGCGCGGGCAGGTCTAACTATGGCTACACCTTC. Amino acid sequence: CASSAGRSNYGYTF. The rearrangement links TRBV6-1 to TRBJ1-2, with unresolved D. Germline loops: CDR1 MNHNS, CDR2 SASEGT. This CDR3 is 14 amino acids long. With 6 bases removed from V and 0 bases from J, the gap between germline ends came to 11 bases.

This chain links TRBV6-6 with TRBJ2-3; no definite D call. CDR3 length: 14 residues. Trimming removed 2 bases at V and 2 bases at J, with 8 bases between. CDR1 is MNHNY, CDR2 SVGAGI, per germline (reference sequence). CDR3 DNA sequence: TGTGCCAGCAGTTACGGACCGGTCACAGATACGCAGTATTTT. This sequence encodes CASSYGPVTDTQYF.

This clone was seen a single time. The DNA of the CDR3 is TGCAGCGTTGATAAGACAGGGTCTGGAAACACCATATATTTT. Its protein is CSVDKTGSGNTIYF. The rearrangement uses TRBV29-1 and TRBJ1-3; TRBD1 matches 7 bases. The CDR3 runs to 14 residues. CDR1 and CDR2 from the germline V gene are SQVTM and ANQGSEA. The ends lost 3 bases at V and 1 base at J; junction bases unmatched: 3.

This clone was picked up one time. The chain joins TRBV10-3 to TRBJ2-7, with 7 bases fitting TRBD1. Germline CDR1 ENHRY, CDR2 SYGVKD. The CDR3 runs to 16 residues. The junction had 14 bases not matched to a gene; V was cut back by 2 bases and J by 7 bases. CDR3 residues: CAISEGHLGTVSEQYF. Here the CDR3 DNA reads TGTGCCATCAGTGAGGGACATTTGGGGACAGTCTCAGAGCAGTACTTC.

This sequence joins TRBV15 and TRBJ2-3; no clear D. The CDR3 contains 14 residues. Germline V gene lookup returns CDR1 LNHNV and CDR2 YYDKDF (reference sequence). Trimming left V 1 base short and J 5 bases short, with 10 bases between. This chain's CDR3 is CATSRGSLVDTQYF. The CDR3 DNA follows: TGTGCCACCAGCAGAGGTAGTCTGGTAGATACGCAGTATTTT.

The chain uses TRBV6-4 and TRBJ2-7; no reliable D call. This CDR3 is 11 amino acids long. V gave up 7 bases and J gave up 5 bases, with 9 bases separating them. In germline, CDR1 is MRHNA, CDR2 SNTAGT. The CDR3 DNA is TGTGCCAGCACCCCAGATCACGAGCAGTACTTC. Translation: CASTPDHEQYF.

V usage is TRBV7-9 and J usage is TRBJ1-5; D is possibly TRBD1 (5 bases). V lost 5 bases, J lost 6 bases, and 14 bases lay in between. Germline CDR1 and CDR2: SEHNR and FQNEAQ (reference sequence). The CDR3 is made up of 14 amino acids. CDR3: CASSPGTDGQPQHF. The CDR3 DNA follows: TGTGCCAGCAGCCCTGGGACCGATGGTCAGCCCCAGCATTTT.

The chain has TRBV7-9 and TRBJ2-7; D tentatively reads TRBD1 or TRBD2 (5 bases each). V was cut by 6 bases and J by 0 bases, with 15 bases left in between. CDR1 and CDR2 (germline): SEHNR, FQNEAQ (reference sequence). The CDR3 runs 15 residues. CDR3: CASSFRDGSSYEQYF. CDR3 nucleotides: TGTGCCAGCAGTTTTCGGGACGGCAGCTCCTACGAGCAGTACTTC.

This chain uses TRBV5-1 with TRBJ2-7; D may correspond to TRBD1 or TRBD2 (5 bases each). V was cut by 1 base and J by 3 bases, with 14 bases left in between. Germline CDR1 SGHRS, CDR2 YFSETQ. The CDR3 is made up of 15 amino acids. CDR3 protein: CASSLLWGPDYEQYF. The CDR3 coding sequence is TGCGCCAGCAGCTTGTTGTGGGGACCCGACTACGAGCAGTACTTC.

The V and J genes are TRBV7-6 and TRBJ2-2; 8 nucleotides align to TRBD1. V lost 5 bases to trimming and J lost 2 bases; unmatched junction nucleotides: 4. Per germline, CDR1 SGHVS and CDR2 FNYEAQ. The CDR3 is made up of 15 amino acids. The CDR3 here is CASSRRGRNTGELFF. Here the CDR3 DNA reads TGTGCCAGCAGCCGCAGGGGGCGAAACACCGGGGAGCTGTTTTTT.